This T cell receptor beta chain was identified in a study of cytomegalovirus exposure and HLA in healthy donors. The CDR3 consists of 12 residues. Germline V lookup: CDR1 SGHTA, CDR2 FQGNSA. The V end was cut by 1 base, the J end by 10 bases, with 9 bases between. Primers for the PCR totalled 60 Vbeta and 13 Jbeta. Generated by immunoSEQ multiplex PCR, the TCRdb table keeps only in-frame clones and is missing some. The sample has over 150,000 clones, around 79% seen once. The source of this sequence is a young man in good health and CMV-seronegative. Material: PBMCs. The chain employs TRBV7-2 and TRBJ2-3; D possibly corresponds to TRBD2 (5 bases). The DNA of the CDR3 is TGTGCCAGCAGCTTAGACGGAGGCGCGCAGTATTTT. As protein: CASSLDGGAQYF.